Listed below are T cell receptor delta chains from one sample, sequenced in a study of gamma-delta T cells after stem cell transplantation. TCRdb made new clone calls on the RT-PCR reads using CATT. The sample contains around 2,500 delta-chain clones, around 40% of which appear only once. The sample taken for sequencing was gamma-delta T cells. These receptors all stem from a human donor. It is not recorded whose cells these are; they may come from a transplant donor. Each CDR3 is given with its conserved first and last residue. Fields, in order: V gene, D gene, clone size, J gene, CDR3 DNA, CDR3 protein. D genes are given only for firm matches. Clone size is not always given. Where it is, it says once, few, many or a class for expanded clones.

V gene: TRDV2; D gene: TRDD3; clone size: few; J gene: TRDJ3; CDR3 DNA: TGTGCCCGTGACACCGGAGGTACTGGGGGCCCCCGGAGCTCCTGGGACACCCGACAGATGTTTTTC; CDR3 protein: CARDTGGTGGPRSSWDTRQMFF
V gene: TRDV2; D gene: NA; clone size: large; J gene: TRDJ1; CDR3 DNA: TGTGCCTGTGACCTTATTACCTTGGGGACACAGTACACCGATAAACTCATCTTT; CDR3 protein: CACDLITLGTQYTDKLIF
V gene: TRDV2; D gene: TRDD3; clone size: medium-sized; J gene: TRDJ1; CDR3 DNA: TGTGCCTGTGAAAAACTGGGGGATGTCTCCGATAAACTCATCTTT; CDR3 protein: CACEKLGDVSDKLIF
V gene: TRDV2; D gene: NA; clone size: NA; J gene: TRDJ3; CDR3 DNA: TGTGCCTGTGACACCGCTGGGGCGAGCTCCTGGGACACCCGACAGATGTTTTTC; CDR3 protein: CACDTAGASSWDTRQMFF
V gene: TRDV2; D gene: TRDD3; clone size: NA; J gene: TRDJ1; CDR3 DNA: TGTGCCTGTGAACAACTGGGGGCGTACACCGATAAACTCATCTTT; CDR3 protein: CACEQLGAYTDKLIF
V gene: TRDV2; D gene: TRDD3; clone size: few; J gene: TRDJ1; CDR3 DNA: TGTGCCTGTGACCCCTTGACTGGGGGATACGCGGACACCGATAAACTCATCTTT; CDR3 protein: CACDPLTGGYADTDKLIF
V gene: TRDV2; D gene: TRDD3; clone size: NA; J gene: TRDJ3; CDR3 DNA: TGTGCCTGTGACACCGTTCTGGGGGAAAGCTCCTGGGACACCCGACGGATGTTTTTC; CDR3 protein: CACDTVLGESSWDTRRMFF
V gene: TRDV2; D gene: NA; clone size: NA; J gene: TRDJ3; CDR3 DNA: TGTGCCTGTGACACAGCAGGGGGCTCGAGCTCCTGGGACACCCTACAGATGTTTTTC; CDR3 protein: CACDTAGGSSSWDTLQMFF
V gene: TRDV2; D gene: TRDD3; clone size: NA; J gene: TRDJ3; CDR3 DNA: TGTGCCTGTGACACGTCTGGGGGCTACGCCCGAAGCTCCTGTGACACCCGACAGATGTTTTTC; CDR3 protein: CACDTSGGYARSSCDTRQMFF
V gene: TRDV2; D gene: NA; clone size: medium-sized; J gene: TRDJ1; CDR3 DNA: TGTGCCTGTGACTCCATATCGATGTACACCGATAAACTCATCTTT; CDR3 protein: CACDSISMYTDKLIF
V gene: TRDV2; D gene: NA; clone size: NA; J gene: TRDJ3; CDR3 DNA: TGTGCCTGTGACGCTCCGGGCTCCTGGGACACCCGACAGATGTTTTTC; CDR3 protein: CACDAPGSWDTRQMFF
V gene: TRDV2; D gene: TRDD3; clone size: NA; J gene: TRDJ1; CDR3 DNA: TGTGCCTGTGACACGGTTTCGAGAGGTGGGGGATACCCGGTACCCACCGATAAACTCATCTTT; CDR3 protein: CACDTVSRGGGYPVPTDKLIF
V gene: TRDV2; D gene: TRDD3; clone size: few; J gene: TRDJ1; CDR3 DNA: TGCGCCTGTGACCCCTTAGGCGCTGGGGGAGAGATGTACACCGATAAACTCATCTTT; CDR3 protein: CACDPLGAGGEMYTDKLIF
V gene: TRDV2; D gene: NA; clone size: NA; J gene: TRDJ1; CDR3 DNA: TGTGCCTGTGACACAGTGGGGGCCTCTGGGAAACTCATCTTT; CDR3 protein: CACDTVGASGKLIF
V gene: TRDV2; D gene: TRDD3; clone size: few; J gene: TRDJ1; CDR3 DNA: TGTGCCTGTGAGGGGGTTGGACTGGGGGAAAGATGGTCCAAACTCATCTTT; CDR3 protein: CACEGVGLGERWSKLIF
V gene: TRDV2; D gene: NA; clone size: large; J gene: TRDJ1; CDR3 DNA: TGTGCCTGTGACACCTTGCAAACCAAGGGGGAAGGGGCGACCGATAAACTCATCTTT; CDR3 protein: CACDTLQTKGEGATDKLIF
V gene: TRDV2; D gene: NA; clone size: NA; J gene: TRDJ1; CDR3 DNA: TGTGCCTGTGACACCTTGCTCCTCCCCACCGATAACCTCATCTTT; CDR3 protein: CACDTLLLPTDNLIF
V gene: TRDV2; D gene: NA; clone size: NA; J gene: TRDJ1; CDR3 DNA: TGTGCCTGTGATTCATTACGATCCGCCGATAAACTCATCTTT; CDR3 protein: CACDSLRSADKLIF
V gene: TRDV2; D gene: TRDD3; clone size: few; J gene: TRDJ1; CDR3 DNA: TGTGCCTGTGACACCGTGTCCCGTACTGGGGGATTTGGGAAACTCATCTTT; CDR3 protein: CACDTVSRTGGFGKLIF
V gene: TRDV2; D gene: TRDD3; clone size: NA; J gene: TRDJ1; CDR3 DNA: TGTGCCTGTGATGGGATACAAGGAACCGATAAACTCATCTTT; CDR3 protein: CACDGIQGTDKLIF
V gene: TRDV2; D gene: TRDD3; clone size: NA; J gene: TRDJ1; CDR3 DNA: TGTGCCTGTGATCCCGTTGGGGGGATACGGGTAAGCACCGATAAACTCATCTTT; CDR3 protein: CACDPVGGIRVSTDKLIF
V gene: TRDV2; D gene: TRDD3; clone size: few; J gene: TRDJ1; CDR3 DNA: TGTGCCTGTGACCACCTAGGTACTGGGGGATATAAGGACACCGATAAACTCATCTTT; CDR3 protein: CACDHLGTGGYKDTDKLIF
V gene: TRDV2; D gene: TRDD3; clone size: once; J gene: TRDJ1; CDR3 DNA: TGTGCCTGTGACACGCTTATCCCGATGGAGTGGGGGATTCACACCGATAAACTCATCTTT; CDR3 protein: CACDTLIPMEWGIHTDKLIF
V gene: TRDV2; D gene: TRDD3; clone size: few; J gene: TRDJ1; CDR3 DNA: TGTGCCTGTGACACCGTGGCTGGGGGATACGAAGGGATCACCGATAAACTCATCTTT; CDR3 protein: CACDTVAGGYEGITDKLIF
V gene: TRDV2; D gene: NA; clone size: large; J gene: TRDJ1; CDR3 DNA: TGTGCCTGTGACACCTGGGGTAGTACCGATAAACTCATCTTT; CDR3 protein: CACDTWGSTDKLIF